These 26 T cell receptor beta chains were sequenced from one sample in a study of T cell changes during pregnancy in multiple sclerosis. Here immunoSEQ multiplex PCR was the method, and the copy in TCRdb shows in-frame clones only, minus some. The repertoire holds 95,000 to 100,000 clones, with 75% to 95% as singletons. Sequenced material: peripheral blood, taken in the second trimester of pregnancy. These TCRs come from a female donor with multiple sclerosis, enrolled in a pregnancy study.

The chain employs TRBV7-6 and TRBJ2-1; perhaps TRBD2 as D (6 bases). The CDR3 length is 15 residues. The germline V and J ends were trimmed by 3 bases and 7 bases, with 16 bases remaining between them. The germline CDR1 and CDR2 sequences are SGHVS and FNYEAQ. CDR3 protein: CASSLVSGVGNEQFF. CDR3 sequence (DNA): TGTGCCAGCAGCTTGGTATCGGGAGTAGGAAATGAGCAGTTCTTC.

V usage is TRBV4-1 and J usage is TRBJ2-1; 11 positions match TRBD2. V was clipped by 4 bases and J by 3 bases; unmatched bases: 2. CDR1 and CDR2 (germline): MGHRA, YSYEKL. This CDR3 spans 15 amino acids. The CDR3 region is CASSLGLADYNEQFF. For the CDR3, the DNA is TGCGCCAGCAGCCTGGGACTAGCGGACTACAATGAGCAGTTCTTC.

This chain joins TRBV6-5 and TRBJ2-1; 8 bases agree with TRBD2. The ends lost 5 bases at V and 4 bases at J; junction bases unmatched: 7. CDR1 MNHEY and CDR2 SVGAGI come from the germline V gene. This CDR3 has 15 residues. CDR3 in DNA: TGTGCCAGCAGTCTTAGCGGGAACAGTTACAATGAGCAGTTCTTC. Translated: CASSLSGNSYNEQFF.

This clone was seen a single time. This chain uses TRBV14 with TRBJ1-2; D is uncertain. Looked up from germline, CDR1 is SGHDN and CDR2 is FVKESK. The length of the CDR3 is 14 residues. The ends were cut back, 1 base at V and 6 bases at J, with 12 bases in the middle. In nucleotides, the CDR3 is TGTGCCAGCAGCCAAGTGACCCGCGGAGATGGCTACACCTTC. This codes for CASSQVTRGDGYTF. The full variable domain, its missing parts supplied by reference TRBV14 and TRBJ1-2, is EAGVTQFPSHSVIEKGQTVTLRCDPISGHDNLYWYRRVMGKEIKFLLHFVKESKQDESGMPNNRFLAERTGGTYSTLKVQPAELEDSGVYFCASSQVTRGDGYTFGSGTRLTVV.

The chain joins TRBV19 to TRBJ2-3, with no clear D. V gave up 3 bases and J gave up 5 bases, with 6 bases separating them. The CDR3 length is 12 residues. Germline CDR1 is LNHDA and CDR2 is SQIVND (reference sequence). CDR3 DNA sequence: TGTGCCAGTAGTATGGAGCGAGATACGCAGTATTTT. Translating it yields CASSMERDTQYF.

The V and J genes are TRBV7-9 and TRBJ2-1; D is undetermined. This CDR3 is 12 amino acids long. Trimming shortened V by 3 bases and J by 5 bases, and 5 bases separated the two germline ends. Per the germline V gene, CDR1 is SEHNR and CDR2 is FQNEAQ (reference sequence). In DNA form, the CDR3 reads TGTGCCAGCAGCTTGTCTAACAATGAGCAGTTCTTC. Translation gives CASSLSNNEQFF.

The chain employs TRBV11-3 and TRBJ2-2, with D maybe TRBD2 (6 bases). Trimming cost V 1 base and J 6 bases, with 6 bases left between them. Germline values: CDR1 SGHNT, CDR2 YENEEA. This CDR3 is 13 amino acids long. The DNA for the CDR3 is TGTGCCAGCAGCTTAGGCGGGGCCGGGGAGCTGTTTTTT. Its translation is CASSLGGAGELFF.

The chain carries TRBV29-1 and TRBJ2-7, with unresolved D. CDR3 length equals 12 residues. Germline V gene data show CDR1 as SQVTM and CDR2 as ANQGSEA. Trimming took 6 bases from V and 0 from J, leaving 9 bases between them. The CDR3 here is CSVRINSYEQYF. Here the CDR3 DNA reads TGCAGCGTGCGGATCAACTCCTACGAGCAGTACTTC.

As DNA, the CDR3 is TGTGCCAGCAGCCAAGATGGGACAGGGGGCGCGGGCACCGGGGAGCTGTTTTTT. Its translation: CASSQDGTGGAGTGELFF. The chain carries TRBV5-4 and TRBJ2-2; 12 bases align to TRBD1. There are 18 residues in the CDR3. V dropped 4 bases and J dropped 4; count of bases not matched to a gene: 11. Germline CDR1 SGHNT, CDR2 YYREEE (reference sequence).

The chain is built from TRBV11-2 and TRBJ2-3; 9 nucleotides line up with TRBD2. Germline assignment: CDR1 SGHAT and CDR2 FQNNGV. This CDR3 contains 17 residues. V was pared by 4 bases and J by 1 base, with 9 bases of the junction left unmatched. CDR3 nucleotide sequence: TGTGCCAGCAGCTCAGGGGGGGTAGCGGGAGGCACAGATACGCAGTATTTT. Protein sequence: CASSSGGVAGGTDTQYF.

CDR3 in amino acids: CASSLLPGSGANVLTF. CDR3 DNA sequence: TGTGCCAGCAGCTTACTCCCGGGTTCTGGGGCCAACGTCCTGACTTTC. The chain has TRBV7-2 and TRBJ2-6; D gene unclear. From germline, CDR1 is SGHTA and CDR2 FQGNSA. This CDR3 spans 16 amino acids. V lost 2 bases and J lost 1, with 9 bases in between.

The chain couples TRBV6-6 to TRBJ2-7, with TRBD2 identical over 8 bases. Germline CDR1 MNHNY, CDR2 SVGAGI (reference sequence). This CDR3 has 15 residues. The ends lost 2 bases at V and 2 bases at J; junction bases unmatched: 5. CDR3 loop: CASSYLSGSPYEQYF. CDR3 coding DNA: TGTGCCAGCAGTTACCTGAGCGGGAGCCCCTACGAGCAGTACTTC.

The chain uses TRBV23-1 and TRBJ1-2; D is unclear. TRBV23-1 is placed among ORFs of uncertain function. The V and J ends lost 8 bases and 7 bases respectively, with 14 bases between them. The CDR3 is made up of 12 amino acids. The CDR3 sequence is CASHGPLGGYTF. The DNA of the CDR3 is TGCGCCAGCCATGGGCCGTTGGGTGGCTACACCTTC.

This chain connects TRBV5-5 to TRBJ2-7, with D maybe TRBD2 (5 bases). The CDR3 totals 12 residues. V shed 0 bases and J shed 9 bases, with 10 bases lying between them. Germline CDR1 is SGHKS and CDR2 is YYEKEE (reference sequence). The CDR3 nucleotides read TGTGCCAGCAGCTTGGTAGACGGAGGGCAGTACTTC. Translated: CASSLVDGGQYF.

The chain is built from TRBV6-5 and TRBJ1-2; TRBD1 might be the D (6 bases). Germline lookup yields CDR1 MNHEY and CDR2 SVGAGI. The CDR3 is 12 residues long. Trimming removed 6 bases from V and 6 bases from J, with 11 bases in between. CDR3 in DNA: TGTGCCAGCAGACAGGGTGAAGATGGCTACACCTTC. This gives the protein CASRQGEDGYTF.

Points on this clone: The junction does not match germline at one end; this may be a read error. The chain is built from TRBV7-9 and TRBJ1-3; TRBD1 might be the D (5 bases). The CDR3 is 17 amino acids. The V gene's germline CDR1 is SEHNR and CDR2 FQNEAQ (reference sequence). The CDR3 nucleotides read TGTGCCAGTAGCTCCCCCCCGACAGACGGCTCTGGAAACACCATATATTTT. As protein: CASSSPPTDGSGNTIYF. The full variable domain, its missing parts supplied by reference TRBV7-9 and TRBJ1-3, is DTGVSQNPRHKITKRGQNVTFRCDPISEHNRLYWYRQTLGQGPEFLTYFQNEAQLEKSRLLSDRFSAERPKGSFSTLEIQRTEQGDSAMYLCASSSPPTDGSGNTIYFGEGSWLTVV.

CDR3 nucleotide sequence: TGTGCCAGCAGTTCCCAGGATGAGCAGTTCTTC. Its protein product is CASSSQDEQFF. V gene TRBV6-5 combines with J gene TRBJ2-1; D uncertain. The germline gives CDR1 MNHEY, CDR2 SVGAGI. Trimming took off 4 bases at V and 8 bases at J, with 6 bases between the two ends. The CDR3 runs 11 residues.

V usage is TRBV29-1 and J usage is TRBJ2-6; D possibly corresponds to TRBD2 (6 bases). Germline values: CDR1 SQVTM, CDR2 ANQGSEA. The CDR3 has 15 residues. Trimming took off 3 bases at V and 0 bases at J, with 9 bases between the two ends. As DNA, the CDR3 is TGCAGCGTTGACGGGGGAAGCTCTGGGGCCAACGTCCTGACTTTC. Protein product: CSVDGGSSGANVLTF.

This clone showed up just once. The chain is built from TRBV9 and TRBJ2-1; 8 positions match TRBD2. There are 15 residues in the CDR3. The junction had 5 bases not matched to a gene; V was cut back by 2 bases and J by 4 bases. CDR1 and CDR2 from the germline V gene are SGDLS and YYNGEE. The CDR3 sequence is CASSVWTSSYNEQFF. The CDR3 nucleotides are TGTGCCAGCAGCGTTTGGACTAGCAGTTACAATGAGCAGTTCTTC. The full variable domain, its missing parts supplied by reference TRBV9 and TRBJ2-1, is DSGVTQTPKHLITATGQRVTLRCSPRSGDLSVYWYQQSLDQGLQFLIQYYNGEERAKGNILERFSAQQFPDLHSELNLSSLELGDSALYFCASSVWTSSYNEQFFGPGTRLTVL.

This chain uses TRBV9 with TRBJ2-6; D ambiguous. The CDR3 is 14 residues long. V lost 4 bases to trimming and J lost 0 bases, with 5 bases between them. Germline loops: CDR1 SGDLS, CDR2 YYNGEE. The chain's CDR3 is CASSPRSGANVLTF. The CDR3 coding sequence is TGTGCCAGCAGCCCGCGCTCTGGGGCCAACGTCCTGACTTTC.

V and J are TRBV15 and TRBJ2-3, with unresolved D. Trimming removed 1 base at V and 0 bases at J, with 8 bases between. Germline V CDR1 and CDR2: LNHNV, YYDKDF (reference sequence). This CDR3 has 15 amino acids. CDR3 DNA sequence: TGTGCCACCAGCAGAGCAGGCCCGAGCACAGATACGCAGTATTTT. Translating it yields CATSRAGPSTDTQYF.

As for this clone: Sequence at one end of the junction differs from germline and may be a read error. The rearrangement joins TRBV10-3 to TRBJ2-7; 9 nucleotides match TRBD1. The CDR3 sequence is 14 residues long. In germline, CDR1 is ENHRY, CDR2 SYGVKD. The CDR3 region has the DNA TGTGCCATCCGTACAGGGGGCACCTCCCACGAGCAGTACTTC. It is translated as CAIRTGGTSHEQYF.

This chain links TRBV30 with TRBJ1-1; D remains unclear. The CDR3 loop spans 11 amino acids. V lost 0 bases to trimming and J lost 7 bases, with 6 bases between them. Germline assignment: CDR1 GTSNPN and CDR2 SVGIG (reference sequence). The CDR3 sequence is CAWSVVSEAFF. DNA of the CDR3: TGTGCCTGGAGTGTTGTCAGTGAAGCTTTCTTT.

The chain joins TRBV19 to TRBJ1-5; D uncertain. This CDR3 is built from 15 residues. Germline V gene lookup returns CDR1 LNHDA and CDR2 SQIVND (reference sequence). The germline V and J ends were trimmed by 1 base and 0 bases, with 7 bases remaining between them. The CDR3: CASSIGAVSNQPQHF. The CDR3 region has the DNA TGTGCCAGTAGTATAGGGGCCGTTAGCAATCAGCCCCAGCATTTT. Variable domain in full (rest from reference TRBV19 and TRBJ1-5): DGGITQSPKYLFRKEGQNVTLSCEQNLNHDAMYWYRQDPGQGLRLIYYSQIVNDFQKGDIAEGYSVSREKKESFPLTVTSAQKNPTAFYLCASSIGAVSNQPQHFGDGTRLSIL.

This clone was found once. V is TRBV28 and J is TRBJ2-7; D is possibly TRBD2 (5 bases). The V gene lost 8 bases and the J gene lost 5 bases, with 10 bases spanning the gap. The germline V gene encodes CDR1 MDHEN and CDR2 SYDVKM. This CDR3 comprises 11 residues. The CDR3 protein is CASRTRNEQYF. CDR3 coding DNA: TGTGCCAGCCGGACTCGGAACGAGCAGTACTTC.

CDR3 sequence: CASRFQDRAYTGELFF. CDR3 sequence (DNA): TGTGCCAGCCGATTCCAAGACAGGGCTTACACCGGGGAGCTGTTTTTT. This chain joins TRBV28 and TRBJ2-2; TRBD1 agrees at 7 bases. CDR1 is MDHEN, CDR2 SYDVKM, per germline. The CDR3 runs to 16 residues. V shed 8 bases, J shed 3 bases, and the junction held 12 bases outside the gene matches.